This TCR beta chain was sequenced for a study of T-cell memory formation after mild COVID-19. TCRdb recomputed calls from the 5' RACE reads with MiXCR, one row per CDR3 protein. The repertoire has 250,000 to 300,000 distinct CDR3 sequences, 15% to 20% of them found once; the top ten carry roughly a fifth. About this clonotype itself: Its antigen is as yet unknown.

Study conclusions and caveats: Clones that contracted clustered mainly in CM and EM if CD4+ and in EMRA if CD8+.

Germline V lookup: CDR1 ENHRY, CDR2 SYGVKD. The CDR3 consists of 14 residues. V lost 5 bases, J lost 10 bases, and 11 bases stayed unmatched. The V call is TRBV10-3, the J call TRBJ2-1; 7 bases are shared with TRBD1. The sample taken for sequencing was PBMCs or a T cell subset sorted from them (not recorded which). This TCR derives from a man aged 18 to 30 who had mild COVID-19 (a few samples of this study predate the infection). Cell type and time point are not known. CDR3 DNA sequence: TGTGCCATCAGTACCGGGACAGCCTCCTCCGAGCAGTTCTTC. Its translation: CAISTGTASSEQFF.